Following are 13 T cell receptor beta chains from one sample sequenced in a study of Graves' ophthalmopathy and Graves' hyperthyroidism. As the template, RNA transcripts were used to amplify TCR beta CDR3 regions. First-round RT-PCR used HTBI primers; second-round multiplex PCR followed. TCRdb processed the multiplex PCR reads anew with MiXCR; each CDR3 protein has one entry. The sample has more than 1,000,000 distinct CDR3 sequences, approximately 35% seen once; the top ten hold roughly 10%. The sequencing input was peripheral blood or thyroid tissue (not recorded which). These receptors all come from an adult man with Graves' hyperthyroidism.

There are many counts of this clonotype. The chain couples TRBV7-9 to TRBJ1-6; 12 nucleotides match TRBD1. The germline gives CDR1 SEHNR, CDR2 FQNEAQ (reference sequence). CDR3 size: 18 residues. Losses at the gene ends were 3 bases for V and 4 bases for J; bases not matched to a gene: 7. The CDR3 is CASSFGGTGGRYNSPLHF. CDR3 in DNA: TGTGCCAGCAGCTTCGGCGGGACAGGGGGCCGTTATAATTCACCCCTCCACTTT.

This clonotype was seen at least ten times. The rearrangement links TRBV11-2 to TRBJ2-7; tentative D call: TRBD1 (6 bases). The V end lost 0 bases, the J end lost 6 bases, and 9 bases lay between the germline ends. The germline V gene encodes CDR1 SGHAT and CDR2 FQNNGV. The length of the CDR3 is 13 residues. The CDR3 reads CASSLEQGSEQYF. The CDR3 nucleotides are TGTGCCAGCAGCTTAGAACAGGGAAGCGAGCAGTACTTC.

This clonotype occurred many times. The chain combines TRBV7-6 with TRBJ1-2; no reliable D call. Trimming stripped 2 bases from V and 4 bases from J, with 8 bases between. The CDR3 contains 13 residues. Germline values: CDR1 SGHVS, CDR2 FNYEAQ. The CDR3 reads CASSLISGYGYTF. The CDR3 DNA is TGTGCCAGCAGCTTAATATCGGGCTATGGCTACACCTTC. The variable domain in full, completed from reference TRBV7-6 and TRBJ1-2, reads GAGVSQSPRYKVTKRGQDVALRCDPISGHVSLYWYRQALGQGPEFLTYFNYEAQQDKSGLPNDRFSAERPEGSISTLTIQRTEQRDSAMYRCASSLISGYGYTFGSGTRLTVV.

This clonotype was detected only a few times. The V and J genes are TRBV7-2 and TRBJ2-7, with TRBD1 matching over 9 bases. Germline assignment: CDR1 SGHTA and CDR2 FQGNSA. CDR3 length: 13 residues. J lost 5 bases, V lost 6 bases, and 5 bases had no gene match. The DNA for the CDR3 is TGTGCCAGCAGGAAGACAGGGGGGGACGAGCAGTACTTC. Protein sequence: CASRKTGGDEQYF.

This clonotype was seen ten or more times. The V and J genes are TRBV2 and TRBJ1-3, with no clear D. The germline V gene has CDR1 SNHLY and CDR2 FYNNEI. Trimming stripped 2 bases from V and 2 bases from J, with 10 bases between. CDR3 length: 15 residues. CDR3 residues: CASSENSHAGNTIYF. CDR3 sequence (DNA): TGTGCCAGCAGTGAAAACAGCCATGCTGGAAACACCATATATTTT.

The V call is TRBV25-1, the J call TRBJ1-1; 7 nucleotides align to TRBD1. V lost 8 bases to trimming and J lost 4 bases; unmatched junction nucleotides: 4. The germline gives CDR1 MGHDK, CDR2 SYGVNS. This CDR3 spans 12 amino acids. Here the CDR3 DNA reads TGTGCCAGCGGGGGGACAGTCACTGAAGCTTTCTTT. As protein: CASGGTVTEAFF.

This clonotype was counted between two and nine times. This sequence joins TRBV19 and TRBJ2-7; the D gene is possibly TRBD1 (6 bases). CDR1 is LNHDA, CDR2 SQIVND, per germline (reference sequence). CDR3 length: 13 amino acids. V gave up 5 bases and J gave up 5 bases, with 13 bases separating them. The CDR3 here is CASSYRDNHEQYF. The CDR3 bases are TGTGCCAGTAGTTACCGGGACAATCACGAGCAGTACTTC.

As regards this clonotype: Sequence at one end of the junction differs from germline and may be a read error. The V call is TRBV10-3, the J call TRBJ2-2; 9 bases are a match to TRBD2. CDR3 length: 15 residues. Germline V lookup: CDR1 ENHRY, CDR2 SYGVKD. The CDR3 DNA reads TGTGCTATCAGTGCGACTAGCGGAAACACCGGGGAGCTGTTTTTT. Its translation: CAISATSGNTGELFF.

Many counts were recorded for this clonotype. The V and J genes are TRBV4-3 and TRBJ2-7; 9 nucleotides line up with TRBD2. Germline V lookup: CDR1 LGHNA, CDR2 YSLEER. Trimming cost V 0 bases and J 3 bases; bases outside gene matches: 6. The CDR3 has 16 residues. CDR3 sequence: CASSQDWPSGNYEQYF. In DNA, the CDR3 is TGCGCCAGCAGCCAAGATTGGCCTAGCGGGAACTACGAGCAGTACTTC.

This clonotype has at least ten counts. In DNA, the CDR3 is TGTGCCAGCAGCGCAGAGGGGGGCGGCAATCAGCCCCAGCATTTT. Encoded protein: CASSAEGGGNQPQHF. The J gene is TRBJ1-5, the V gene TRBV7-2; TRBD1 might be the D (6 bases). CDR1 SGHTA and CDR2 FQGNSA come from the germline V gene. Trimming cost V 5 bases and J 2 bases, with 13 bases left between them. The CDR3 has 15 residues.

This clonotype was recorded at least ten times. The rearrangement uses TRBV12-3 or TRBV12-4 and TRBJ1-6; D gene unclear. The ends were cut back, 5 bases at V and 6 bases at J, with 8 bases in the middle. CDR3 length: 13 amino acids. The CDR3 sequence: CASSGTFNSPLHF. The CDR3 nucleotides are TGTGCCAGCAGTGGCACCTTTAATTCACCCCTCCACTTT.

At least ten counts were recorded for this clonotype. The chain is built from TRBV5-5 and TRBJ2-7; D possibly matches TRBD1 or TRBD2 (5 bases each). The V end lost 4 bases, the J end lost 4 bases, and 15 bases lay between the germline ends. CDR3 length: 14 residues. Germline V gives CDR1 SGHKS, CDR2 YYEKEE (reference sequence). As DNA, the CDR3 is TGTGCCAGCAGCCTTATCCGGGGCGCTTACGAGCAGTACTTC. Its translation is CASSLIRGAYEQYF.

This clonotype was detected only a few times. The chain links TRBV5-5 to TRBJ1-2; 7 bases align to TRBD1. Germline assignment: CDR1 SGHKS and CDR2 YYEKEE (reference sequence). CDR3 length equals 16 residues. Trimming removed 4 bases from V and 2 bases from J; junction bases left unmatched: 11. DNA for the CDR3: TGTGCCAGCAGCGTAACATCCGGGACAGAGAACTATGGCTACACCTTC. It codes for CASSVTSGTENYGYTF.